These 20 T cell receptor beta chains were sequenced from one sample in a study of long-term antiretroviral therapy in people with HIV (dated by TCRdb to 2022 to 2024). The immunoSEQ hsTCRB v3.0 assay was used at survey level resolution to sequence the TRB variable region. TCRdb's version of the immuneACCESS table is confined to in-frame rearrangements and falls short of the full clone set. An unresolved V gene accounts for under half of the shortfall where checked; the remainder is of unknown origin. The sample table contains tens of thousands of clones; only one count was recorded for 80% of them. The biggest ten clones account for 5.5% to 8% of the sample. The sequencing used unsorted PBMCs, collected 0.3 years after starting antiretroviral therapy. These receptor sequences come from a man aged 40-49 years with HIV.

The chain carries TRBV9 and TRBJ2-2; 7 positions match TRBD1. The CDR3 contains 17 residues. Germline CDR1 reads SGDLS; CDR2 reads YYNGEE. V was clipped by 4 bases and J by 1 base; unmatched bases: 10. The CDR3 region is CASSNRQGVRNTGELFF. CDR3 bases: TGTGCCAGCAGCAATCGACAGGGTGTGAGGAACACCGGGGAGCTGTTTTTT.

This sequence joins TRBV5-1 and TRBJ1-1; tentatively, D is TRBD1 (6 bases). The V gene's germline CDR1 is SGHRS and CDR2 YFSETQ. The V end was cut by 0 bases, the J end by 6 bases, with 12 bases between. The CDR3 loop spans 14 amino acids. The CDR3, as DNA: TGCGCCAGCAGCTTGGGAGCAGGGGTCCCTGAAGCTTTCTTT. It translates to CASSLGAGVPEAFF.

This clone was observed a handful of times. The J gene is TRBJ2-7, the V gene TRBV7-2, with 7 bases identical to TRBD2. The germline gives CDR1 SGHTA, CDR2 FQGNSA. V trimming: 0 bases; J trimming: 4 bases; junction bases outside the gene matches: 6. This CDR3 is built from 15 residues. The chain's CDR3 is CASSLAGGRGYEQYF. DNA of the CDR3: TGTGCCAGCAGCTTAGCGGGCGGGAGAGGATACGAGCAGTACTTC. The full variable domain, its missing parts supplied by reference TRBV7-2 and TRBJ2-7, is GAGVSQSPSNKVTEKGKDVELRCDPISGHTALYWYRQSLGQGLEFLIYFQGNSAPDKSGLPSDRFSAERTGGSVSTLTIQRTQQEDSAVYLCASSLAGGRGYEQYFGPGTRLTVT.

The chain joins TRBV18 to TRBJ2-2, with 12 positions matching TRBD2. J lost 1 base, V lost 3 bases, and 9 bases had no gene match. This CDR3 contains 19 residues. Per germline, CDR1 KGHSH and CDR2 LQKENI. The CDR3 here is CASSPFPSGRALNTGELFF. For the CDR3, the DNA is TGTGCCAGCTCACCTTTCCCTAGCGGGAGGGCATTGAACACCGGGGAGCTGTTTTTT. Filled out from reference TRBV18 and TRBJ2-2, the complete variable domain reads NAGVMQNPRHLVRRRGQEARLRCSPMKGHSHVYWYRQLPEEGLKFMVYLQKENIIDESGMPKERFSAEFPKEGPSILRIQQVVRGDSAAYFCASSPFPSGRALNTGELFFGEGSRLTVL.

The rearrangement uses TRBV28 and TRBJ2-2; D is ambiguous. The V end was cut by 5 bases, the J end by 3 bases, with 10 bases between. The CDR3 runs 14 residues. CDR1 MDHEN and CDR2 SYDVKM come from the germline V gene. The CDR3 DNA reads as TGTGCCAGCAGTGCCCTCAGGTACACCGGGGAGCTGTTTTTT. It encodes CASSALRYTGELFF.

The chain joins TRBV4-3 to TRBJ1-6, with a weak D call TRBD1 (5 bases). Germline V gene lookup returns CDR1 LGHNA and CDR2 YSLEER. The CDR3 consists of 17 residues. The ends were cut back, 6 bases at V and 1 base at J, with 16 bases in the middle. In DNA form, the CDR3 reads TGCGCCAGCAGATGGAGGGGCGTACGATCCTATAATTCACCCCTCCACTTT. This sequence encodes CASRWRGVRSYNSPLHF.

This sequence joins TRBV25-1 and TRBJ1-2, with 7 bases identical to TRBD1. The CDR3 consists of 13 residues. V shed 8 bases, J shed 2 bases, and the junction held 5 bases outside the gene matches. The germline gives CDR1 MGHDK, CDR2 SYGVNS. CDR3 DNA sequence: TGTGCCAGCCAACAGGGGACCAACTATGGCTACACCTTC. It translates to CASQQGTNYGYTF.

The chain combines TRBV18 with TRBJ1-6; 7 nucleotides line up with TRBD1. V lost 2 bases and J lost 16; bases outside the gene matches: 8. Germline V gene sequence: CDR1 KGHSH, CDR2 LQKENI. CDR3 length: 13 residues. The CDR3 spells CASSPWDRHNLHF. CDR3 DNA: TGTGCCAGCTCACCATGGGACAGACACAATCTCCACTTT.

The chain combines TRBV6-5 with TRBJ2-6; D is uncertain. Per the germline V gene, CDR1 is MNHEY and CDR2 is SVGAGI. There are 14 residues in the CDR3. Trimming left V 2 bases short and J 0 bases short, with 2 bases between. The CDR3 nucleotides read TGTGCCAGCAGTTACGGCTCTGGGGCCAACGTCCTGACTTTC. The encoded protein is CASSYGSGANVLTF.

This chain connects TRBV7-2 to TRBJ2-3, with unresolved D. Between the trimmed V and J ends, which lost 1 base and 2 bases, there was a span of 1 base. CDR3 length: 12 residues. Germline CDR1 is SGHTA and CDR2 is FQGNSA. For the CDR3, the DNA is TGTGCCAGCAGCTTAGACACAGATACGCAGTATTTT. Amino acids: CASSLDTDTQYF.

The V call is TRBV4-1, the J call TRBJ1-1, with D possibly TRBD1 on 6 matching bases. Deletions cut 4 bases from V and 0 bases from J, with 15 bases between. CDR3 length: 16 residues. Per germline, CDR1 MGHRA and CDR2 YSYEKL. The chain's CDR3 is CASSPPWGPMNTEAFF. The CDR3 nucleotides are TGCGCCAGCAGCCCACCCTGGGGGCCAATGAACACTGAAGCTTTCTTT.

This clone was counted between two and nine times. The V gene is TRBV7-2, the J gene TRBJ2-2; a possible D gene is TRBD1 (6 bases). V lost 6 bases and J 0 bases, leaving 11 bases between the germline ends. The germline V gene encodes CDR1 SGHTA and CDR2 FQGNSA. The CDR3 is 15 amino acids. In DNA form, the CDR3 reads TGTGCCAGCAGTACCGGGACAACGAACACCGGGGAGCTGTTTTTT. Its translation is CASSTGTTNTGELFF.

V usage is TRBV5-6 and J usage is TRBJ2-7, with D possibly TRBD1 on 5 matching bases. The V gene lost 2 bases and the J gene lost 6 bases, with 12 bases spanning the gap. The germline gives CDR1 SGHDT, CDR2 YYEEEE. This CDR3 spans 13 amino acids. CDR3 nucleotide sequence: TGTGCCAGCAGCTTCCTACAGGATTCCGAGCAGTACTTC. Its translation is CASSFLQDSEQYF.

V and J are TRBV7-9 and TRBJ1-1; D might be TRBD1 (6 bases). Between the trimmed V and J ends, which lost 5 bases and 2 bases, there was a span of 12 bases. Germline V gene lookup returns CDR1 SEHNR and CDR2 FQNEAQ (reference sequence). The CDR3 contains 14 residues. DNA of the CDR3: TGTGCCAGCAGCCGGGACATCCAAAACACTGAAGCTTTCTTT. It codes for CASSRDIQNTEAFF.

The count of this clone is one. The chain combines TRBV7-9 with TRBJ2-1, with TRBD2 identical over 10 bases. The J segment lost 5 bases and the V segment lost 5 bases, leaving 6 bases of the junction unmatched. This CDR3 has 15 amino acids. Germline values: CDR1 SEHNR, CDR2 FQNEAQ (reference sequence). The CDR3 region is CASSQGLAVNNEQFF. CDR3 nucleotides: TGTGCCAGCAGCCAAGGACTAGCGGTGAACAATGAGCAGTTCTTC.

The rearrangement joins TRBV7-2 to TRBJ2-4, with D perhaps matching TRBD1 (6 bases). This CDR3 has 17 amino acids. Trimming took off 1 base at V and 1 base at J, with 14 bases between the two ends. CDR1 SGHTA and CDR2 FQGNSA come from the germline V gene. The CDR3 bases are TGTGCCAGCAGCTTAGAATCGGCAGGGGTGGCCAAAAACATTCAGTACTTC. Translated: CASSLESAGVAKNIQYF.

This clone was recorded a few times. The V and J genes are TRBV6-5 and TRBJ2-7; D unclear. This CDR3 comprises 14 residues. V lost 1 base, J lost 4 bases, and 11 bases lay in between. Per germline, CDR1 MNHEY and CDR2 SVGAGI. Here the CDR3 DNA reads TGTGCCAGCAGTTACTTTGGGTTTGGGTACGAGCAGTACTTC. It specifies CASSYFGFGYEQYF.

V is TRBV6-5 and J is TRBJ2-1, with 8 bases fitting TRBD1. Losses at the gene ends were 4 bases for V and 4 bases for J; bases not matched to a gene: 6. The CDR3 sequence is 15 residues long. Germline-derived CDR1 and CDR2 are MNHEY and SVGAGI. Here the CDR3 reads CASSFAGQGYNEQFF. The CDR3 bases are TGTGCCAGCAGTTTTGCTGGACAGGGTTACAATGAGCAGTTCTTC.

This clone was counted a few times. V gene TRBV6-5 combines with J gene TRBJ2-7; 9 bases are shared with TRBD2. The length of the CDR3 is 14 residues. After removal of 5 bases from V and 7 bases from J, the junction contained 9 bases not matched to a gene. Germline V gene data show CDR1 as MNHEY and CDR2 as SVGAGI. DNA of the CDR3: TGTGCCAGCAGTCTCGGACTAGCGACGGGGGAGCAGTACTTC. It yields the protein CASSLGLATGEQYF.

V usage is TRBV6-4 and J usage is TRBJ1-5; 9 bases are a match to TRBD1. With 7 bases clipped from V and 6 bases from J, the junction kept 4 bases outside the gene matches. The CDR3 covers 13 residues. CDR1 and CDR2 from the germline V gene are MRHNA and SNTAGT. The CDR3 nucleotides read TGTGCCAGCATACGGGACAGGGCTCAGCCCCAGCATTTT. Translation: CASIRDRAQPQHF.